These 18 T cell receptor beta chains share one sample of origin, sequenced in a study of shared clonotypes between healthy human individuals. Sequenced by immunoSEQ multiplex PCR; TCRdb stores in-frame clones only, minus some. The sample lists over a million clones, approximately 76% occurring once. The sequenced sample consisted of memory CD4+ T cells sorted from blood. Subset noted: CD45RA-negative fraction. The source is a man between 18 and 35 years old in good health.

The chain links TRBV5-1 to TRBJ2-7; D tentatively reads TRBD1 or TRBD2 (6 bases each). The germline V gene encodes CDR1 SGHRS and CDR2 YFSETQ. Trimming removed 4 bases from V and 0 bases from J, with 11 bases in between. The CDR3 loop spans 14 amino acids. The CDR3 coding sequence is TGCGCCAGCAGCGTCGGGGGCCTCTCCTACGAGCAGTACTTC. Amino acid sequence: CASSVGGLSYEQYF. Using reference TRBV5-1 and TRBJ2-7 for the parts outside the CDR3, the full variable domain is KAGVTQTPRYLIKTRGQQVTLSCSPISGHRSVSWYQQTPGQGLQFLFEYFSETQRNKGNFPGRFSGRQFSNSRSEMNVSTLELGDSALYLCASSVGGLSYEQYFGPGTRLTVT.

This clone was seen a few times. The same CDR3 is also encoded by other DNA sequences in this sample. The CDR3, as DNA: TGTGCCTGGAGTGGGGGAGGCAATCAGCCCCAGCATTTT. It translates to CAWSGGGNQPQHF. This sequence joins TRBV30 and TRBJ1-5; D not certain. V dropped 1 base and J dropped 2 bases, with 6 bases sitting between them. CDR1 and CDR2 from the germline V gene are GTSNPN and SVGIG (reference sequence). CDR3 length equals 13 residues.

The chain couples TRBV7-9 to TRBJ2-7; TRBD1 might be the D (6 bases). Germline loops: CDR1 SEHNR, CDR2 FQNEAQ (reference sequence). Trimming cost V 1 base and J 6 bases, with 13 bases left between them. CDR3 size: 14 residues. This CDR3 is CASSLVQGSGEQYF. Here the CDR3 DNA reads TGTGCCAGCAGCTTAGTACAGGGCTCCGGCGAGCAGTACTTC.

The V and J genes are TRBV6-5 and TRBJ1-5, with TRBD1 matching 7 bases. The CDR3 extends over 13 amino acids. Germline CDR1 MNHEY, CDR2 SVGAGI. With V trimmed by 6 bases and J by 4 bases, 3 bases remained unmatched. CDR3 in DNA: TGTGCCAGCAGGGGACAGTTAAATCAGCCCCAGCATTTT. Translating it yields CASRGQLNQPQHF.

V usage is TRBV6-6 and J usage is TRBJ2-3, with 13 bases lining up with TRBD2. This CDR3 is 16 amino acids long. Trimming removed 6 bases from V and 4 bases from J; junction bases left unmatched: 7. From germline, CDR1 is MNHNY and CDR2 SVGAGI (reference sequence). The CDR3 DNA is TGTGCCAGCAGCACTAGCGGGGGGGCCTCCGCAGATACGCAGTATTTT. Translating it yields CASSTSGGASADTQYF.

Regarding this clone: It differs at one base from a far larger clone, so likely a read error. Other DNA sequences in this specimen translate into the identical CDR3. The V call is TRBV30, the J call TRBJ2-3; 7 bases are a match to TRBD2. V dropped 3 bases and J dropped 5; count of bases not matched to a gene: 14. Germline V gene sequence: CDR1 GTSNPN, CDR2 SVGIG (reference sequence). This CDR3 contains 16 residues. The CDR3 reads CAWSALRGFGGDTQYF. The CDR3 DNA reads TGTGCCTGGAGCGCCCTGCGGGGGTTCGGGGGAGATACGCAGTATTTT.

The chain has TRBV2 and TRBJ2-1; 9 nucleotides agree with TRBD1. The CDR3 totals 14 residues. Germline trimming cut 11 bases from V and 6 bases from J; bases unmatched to any gene: 11. In germline, CDR1 is SNHLY, CDR2 FYNNEI. CDR3 residues: CASKRDRVANEQFF. CDR3 DNA: TGTGCCTCAAAAAGGGACAGGGTAGCCAATGAGCAGTTCTTC.

In its sample, this clone was seen once. The genes are TRBV7-9 and TRBJ1-4, with unresolved D. The CDR3 is 15 residues long. The germline V gene encodes CDR1 SEHNR and CDR2 FQNEAQ (reference sequence). V was pared by 3 bases and J by 4 bases, with 12 bases between. This chain's CDR3 is CASSFDGRFNEKLFF. The DNA for the CDR3 is TGTGCCAGCAGCTTCGACGGACGGTTTAATGAAAAACTGTTTTTT.

J is TRBJ1-6 and V is TRBV5-4; 8 bases agree with TRBD1. The germline V gene encodes CDR1 SGHNT and CDR2 YYREEE (reference sequence). V shed 2 bases, J shed 6 bases, and the junction held 4 bases outside the gene matches. This CDR3 contains 15 residues. The CDR3 loop is CASSFGQGSNSPLHF. The CDR3, as DNA: TGTGCCAGCAGCTTTGGACAGGGTAGTAATTCACCCCTCCACTTT.

The rearrangement uses TRBV10-3 and TRBJ1-1, with 7 positions matching TRBD1. The CDR3 has 13 amino acids. The germline CDR1 and CDR2 sequences are ENHRY and SYGVKD. V was pared by 7 bases and J by 5 bases, with 7 bases of the junction left unmatched. The CDR3 sequence: CAITPGGPTEAFF. CDR3 sequence (DNA): TGTGCCATCACCCCAGGGGGACCAACTGAAGCTTTCTTT.

The chain carries TRBV5-6 and TRBJ2-1; a weak D match, TRBD2 (7 bases). Germline V gives CDR1 SGHDT, CDR2 YYEEEE. This CDR3 spans 16 amino acids. Trimming pared 0 bases from V and 6 bases from J, leaving 16 bases between. The CDR3 loop is CASSLERGPGVNEQFF. The CDR3 DNA follows: TGTGCCAGCAGCTTGGAGCGGGGCCCAGGGGTCAATGAGCAGTTCTTC.

The chain employs TRBV5-1 and TRBJ1-4; D ambiguous. The CDR3 spans 16 residues. Trimming stripped 3 bases from V and 0 bases from J, with 12 bases between. Germline V gives CDR1 SGHRS, CDR2 YFSETQ. The CDR3 reads CASSSEVGATNEKLFF. In DNA form, the CDR3 reads TGCGCCAGCAGCTCGGAGGTTGGAGCAACTAATGAAAAACTGTTTTTT. The whole variable domain, remainder taken from reference TRBV5-1 and TRBJ1-4, is KAGVTQTPRYLIKTRGQQVTLSCSPISGHRSVSWYQQTPGQGLQFLFEYFSETQRNKGNFPGRFSGRQFSNSRSEMNVSTLELGDSALYLCASSSEVGATNEKLFFGSGTQLSVL.

This clone was seen repeatedly, ten times or more. The same CDR3 also results from other DNA sequences found in this sample. The V and J genes are TRBV30 and TRBJ1-5; no clear D. Germline CDR1 is GTSNPN and CDR2 is SVGIG (reference sequence). This CDR3 has 14 residues. Trimming removed 0 bases at V and 0 bases at J, with 6 bases between. CDR3 in amino acids: CAWSVSGSNQPQHF. The CDR3 DNA follows: TGTGCCTGGAGTGTATCAGGTAGCAATCAGCCCCAGCATTTT.

V is TRBV5-1 and J is TRBJ2-1, with 9 bases aligning to TRBD1. This CDR3 comprises 16 residues. J was trimmed by 6 bases and V by 4 bases; bases with no gene match: 11. CDR1 SGHRS and CDR2 YFSETQ come from the germline V gene. The CDR3 spells CASSLTPQGAGNEQFF. Written as DNA, the CDR3 is TGCGCCAGCAGCCTCACGCCACAGGGGGCAGGCAATGAGCAGTTCTTC.

The chain carries TRBV11-2 and TRBJ2-3, with a weak D call TRBD2 (7 bases). Germline CDR1 SGHAT, CDR2 FQNNGV. The V and J ends lost 5 bases and 1 base respectively, with 16 bases between them. The CDR3 extends over 16 amino acids. CDR3 in DNA: TGTGCCAGCAGCAACGTGGGGCGGGGGCGCACAGATACGCAGTATTTT. This codes for CASSNVGRGRTDTQYF.

The rearrangement links TRBV5-1 to TRBJ2-1; 8 bases align to TRBD2. V trimming: 4 bases; J trimming: 10 bases; junction bases outside the gene matches: 10. The CDR3 loop spans 14 amino acids. Germline V gives CDR1 SGHRS, CDR2 YFSETQ. CDR3 DNA: TGCGCCAGCAGCGGCCTACTAGCGGAGGCCGAGCAGTTCTTC. It codes for CASSGLLAEAEQFF.

The genes are TRBV5-1 and TRBJ2-7; D perhaps matches TRBD1 (5 bases). The CDR3 loop spans 15 amino acids. The V end was cut by 0 bases, the J end by 5 bases, with 15 bases between. The germline V gene encodes CDR1 SGHRS and CDR2 YFSETQ. The CDR3 region is CASSLARQGKNEQYF. DNA for the CDR3: TGCGCCAGCAGCTTGGCCCGGCAGGGTAAGAACGAGCAGTACTTC.

This clone was seen only a few times. The chain links TRBV2 to TRBJ1-1, with D unclear. Trimming removed 5 bases at V and 4 bases at J, with 11 bases between. Germline lookup yields CDR1 SNHLY and CDR2 FYNNEI. This CDR3 is 13 amino acids long. CDR3 sequence reads: CASSSTLATEAFF. The CDR3 region has the DNA TGTGCCAGCAGTTCAACCCTCGCCACTGAAGCTTTCTTT.